A single sample gave rise to the 21 T cell receptor beta chains below, sequenced in a study of beta chain features in type 1 diabetes (dated by TCRdb to the late 2010s). Libraries were built with the immunoSEQ multiplex PCR assay. The entire amount of isolated RNA was reverse transcribed using the High Capacity cDNA Reverse Transcription Kit, so the sequenced TCRB transcripts were expressed ones. The source is immuneACCESS, and TCRdb retained only in-frame sequences with V and J called. Part of the clones is not carried over; for the studies checked, unresolved V genes explain less than half of this, and the remainder is unexplained. In all, the sample holds about 350,000 clones, and about 19% of those were seen once. The biggest ten clones account for under 0.055% of the sample. Sequenced sample: naive CD4+ T cells from blood. The cell subset or site label for this specimen denotes: true naive CD4+ T cells. The receptor source for this set is a woman between 18 and 29 years old in good health.

A few counts support this clone. The chain has TRBV18 and TRBJ1-5; perhaps TRBD1 as D (6 bases). V was trimmed by 2 bases and J by 7 bases, leaving 12 bases between them. The CDR3 has 14 amino acids. Germline V lookup: CDR1 KGHSH, CDR2 LQKENI. The CDR3: CASSPFRGGQPQHF. CDR3 coding DNA: TGTGCCAGCTCACCATTTAGGGGGGGACAGCCCCAGCATTTT.

This clone was observed a handful of times. This sequence joins TRBV7-9 and TRBJ2-6, with D maybe TRBD1 (5 bases). From germline, CDR1 is SEHNR and CDR2 FQNEAQ (reference sequence). The CDR3 is 17 residues long. Between the trimmed V and J ends, which lost 2 bases and 0 bases, there was a span of 11 bases. The CDR3 protein is CASSLRQGLSGANVLTF. The CDR3 DNA reads TGTGCCAGCAGCTTACGGCAGGGCCTCTCTGGGGCCAACGTCCTGACTTTC.

The chain links TRBV7-6 to TRBJ2-7; tentative D call: TRBD1 (6 bases). This CDR3 has 14 amino acids. V was trimmed by 5 bases and J by 6 bases, leaving 17 bases between them. Germline assignment: CDR1 SGHVS and CDR2 FNYEAQ. CDR3 bases: TGTGCCAGCAGCGAGACCCCAGGGGTGGCCGAGCAGTACTTC. Translation gives CASSETPGVAEQYF. The full variable domain, completed using reference TRBV7-6 and TRBJ2-7, is GAGVSQSPRYKVTKRGQDVALRCDPISGHVSLYWYRQALGQGPEFLTYFNYEAQQDKSGLPNDRFSAERPEGSISTLTIQRTEQRDSAMYRCASSETPGVAEQYFGPGTRLTVT.

The rearrangement links TRBV5-4 to TRBJ2-5; 7 positions agree with TRBD2. The CDR3 totals 14 residues. Germline CDR1 SGHNT, CDR2 YYREEE (reference sequence). Trimming took 4 bases from V and 5 from J; bases not matched to a gene: 8. The CDR3 sequence: CASSPKRDRETQYF. The CDR3 nucleotides are TGTGCCAGCAGCCCGAAGCGGGATCGGGAGACCCAGTACTTC.

This clone was seen a handful of times. The chain joins TRBV25-1 to TRBJ1-2, with 7 nucleotides matching TRBD1. Germline CDR1 is MGHDK and CDR2 is SYGVNS. The CDR3 contains 14 residues. The V and J ends lost 2 bases and 7 bases, in that order; junction bases with no gene match: 7. In DNA form, the CDR3 reads TGTGCCAGCAGTGAAACAGGGGTTACCGGTGGCTACACCTTC. Translation: CASSETGVTGGYTF.

This clone was detected a few times. The J gene is TRBJ2-1, the V gene TRBV4-1, with a possible D match to TRBD2 (7 bases). The length of the CDR3 is 16 residues. Per the germline V gene, CDR1 is MGHRA and CDR2 is YSYEKL. V shed 5 bases and J shed 7 bases, with 21 bases lying between them. Here the CDR3 reads CASSDGWGGARNEQFF. CDR3 DNA: TGCGCCAGCAGCGATGGTTGGGGGGGGGCGCGAAATGAGCAGTTCTTC.

This rearrangement joins TRBV7-9 to TRBJ2-7; a weak D match, TRBD2 (6 bases). CDR3 length: 15 residues. V was cut by 3 bases and J by 5 bases, with 17 bases left in between. Per germline, CDR1 SEHNR and CDR2 FQNEAQ (reference sequence). For the CDR3, the DNA is TGTGCCAGCAGCTTCCAACTAGCCGGATTGGACGAGCAGTACTTC. It is translated as CASSFQLAGLDEQYF.

This clone was counted between two and nine times. The chain uses TRBV7-2 and TRBJ2-3; tentative D call: TRBD2 (7 bases). V gave up 7 bases and J gave up 0 bases, with 17 bases separating them. The CDR3 spans 16 residues. CDR1 is SGHTA and CDR2 is FQGNSA in the germline V gene. CDR3 region: CASKPMGGPSTDTQYF. DNA for the CDR3: TGTGCCAGCAAGCCAATGGGGGGGCCTAGCACAGATACGCAGTATTTT.

The genes are TRBV29-1 and TRBJ2-5, with 12 bases lining up with TRBD2. Germline V gene data show CDR1 as SQVTM and CDR2 as ANQGSEA. The CDR3 covers 14 residues. V dropped 7 bases and J dropped 3; count of bases not matched to a gene: 6. CDR3 DNA: TGCAGCGCCGAGACTAGCGGGAGTGAAGAGACCCAGTACTTC. Protein sequence: CSAETSGSEETQYF.

The chain links TRBV4-3 to TRBJ2-3, with D uncertain. Germline V CDR1 and CDR2: LGHNA, YSLEER. The CDR3 totals 13 residues. V lost 1 base, J lost 9 bases, and 11 bases lay in between. The CDR3 is CASSQGVQATQYF. As DNA, the CDR3 is TGCGCCAGCAGCCAAGGGGTCCAGGCGACGCAGTATTTT.

The chain is built from TRBV11-1 and TRBJ2-5, with 8 bases lining up with TRBD2. CDR1 SGHAT and CDR2 FQDESV come from the germline V gene (reference sequence). There are 16 residues in the CDR3. Trimming at V came to 6 bases and at J to 1 base, leaving 10 bases not matched to a gene. CDR3 coding DNA: TGTGCCAGCAGACCGTCTCGCGGGGGGCTCCAAGAGACCCAGTACTTC. The encoded protein is CASRPSRGGLQETQYF.

This clone was detected a few times. This chain's CDR3 is CASSAGPLTGELFF. For the CDR3, the DNA is TGTGCCAGCAGCGCGGGACCCTTAACCGGGGAGCTGTTTTTT. The chain is built from TRBV11-2 and TRBJ2-2, with a possible D match to TRBD2 (6 bases). Germline CDR1 is SGHAT and CDR2 is FQNNGV. Trimming stripped 5 bases from V and 5 bases from J, with 12 bases between. The CDR3 has 14 amino acids.

This chain connects TRBV19 to TRBJ1-2; a weak D match, TRBD1 (6 bases). Germline lookup yields CDR1 LNHDA and CDR2 SQIVND (reference sequence). This CDR3 is 14 amino acids long. The V gene lost 10 bases and the J gene lost 4 bases, with 19 bases spanning the gap. This chain's CDR3 is CATTPWGLGYGYTF. The CDR3, as DNA: TGTGCCACAACGCCGTGGGGGCTTGGCTATGGCTACACCTTC.

This clone has more than one count but fewer than ten. The rearrangement uses TRBV7-3 and TRBJ2-1; TRBD1 matches at 7 bases. Trimming cost V 0 bases and J 0 bases; bases outside gene matches: 8. The CDR3 spans 18 residues. Germline CDR1 and CDR2: SGHTA and FQGTGA. CDR3 sequence reads: CASSLTLRGPSSYNEQFF. The DNA for the CDR3 is TGTGCCAGCAGCTTAACGTTAAGGGGGCCTAGCTCCTACAATGAGCAGTTCTTC.

This clone was picked up a small number of times. The rearrangement links TRBV7-9 to TRBJ2-5; TRBD2 agrees at 14 bases. Germline V CDR1 and CDR2: SEHNR, FQNEAQ (reference sequence). The CDR3 is made up of 19 amino acids. V lost 5 bases, J lost 4 bases, and 15 bases stayed unmatched. CDR3 protein: CASSPIRLAGGPIGETQYF. In DNA form, the CDR3 reads TGTGCCAGCAGCCCGATTAGACTAGCGGGAGGGCCTATAGGAGAGACCCAGTACTTC. Together with reference TRBV7-9 and TRBJ2-5, the CDR3 gives the full variable domain: DTGVSQNPRHKITKRGQNVTFRCDPISEHNRLYWYRQTLGQGPEFLTYFQNEAQLEKSRLLSDRFSAERPKGSFSTLEIQRTEQGDSAMYLCASSPIRLAGGPIGETQYFGPGTRLLVL.

This clone was seen a handful of times. This chain connects TRBV10-3 to TRBJ2-5; maybe TRBD2 (5 bases). Germline lookup yields CDR1 ENHRY and CDR2 SYGVKD. The CDR3 runs to 15 residues. Between the trimmed V and J ends, which lost 4 bases and 7 bases, there was a span of 19 bases. The CDR3 coding sequence is TGTGCCATCAGTGGAGGACTGGGCCCTCCGGGGACCCAGTACTTC. This translates into CAISGGLGPPGTQYF.

V usage is TRBV30 and J usage is TRBJ1-5, with a weak D call TRBD1 (5 bases). V was trimmed by 5 bases and J by 1 base, leaving 12 bases between them. The CDR3 extends over 14 amino acids. Germline V CDR1 and CDR2: GTSNPN, SVGIG (reference sequence). CDR3 DNA sequence: TGTGCCTGGGGGGGGGATTCCAGCAATCAGCCCCAGCATTTT. It specifies CAWGGDSSNQPQHF.

This clone has a handful of counts. This specimen includes other DNA sequences encoding the same CDR3. The chain employs TRBV5-1 and TRBJ2-3, with TRBD2 matching over 9 bases. CDR3 size: 15 residues. With 3 bases clipped from V and 0 bases from J, the junction kept 2 bases outside the gene matches. Germline loops: CDR1 SGHRS, CDR2 YFSETQ. CDR3 sequence (DNA): TGCGCCAGCAGCTCTAGCGGGGCCAGCACAGATACGCAGTATTTT. It is translated as CASSSSGASTDTQYF.

The gene calls are TRBV9 and TRBJ1-5; the match to TRBD1 covers 9 bases. The CDR3 consists of 15 residues. J was trimmed by 4 bases and V by 4 bases; bases with no gene match: 6. CDR1 and CDR2 (germline): SGDLS, YYNGEE. Here the CDR3 reads CASSPTGQGNQPQHF. As DNA, the CDR3 is TGTGCCAGCAGCCCCACGGGACAGGGTAATCAGCCCCAGCATTTT. The full variable domain, in which reference TRBV9 and TRBJ1-5 provide the parts outside the CDR3, is DSGVTQTPKHLITATGQRVTLRCSPRSGDLSVYWYQQSLDQGLQFLIQYYNGEERAKGNILERFSAQQFPDLHSELNLSSLELGDSALYFCASSPTGQGNQPQHFGDGTRLSIL.

This clone was seen a few times. The gene calls are TRBV10-3 and TRBJ2-1; 9 bases are shared with TRBD1. V was clipped by 6 bases and J by 3 bases; unmatched bases: 9. This CDR3 has 16 amino acids. CDR1 and CDR2 (germline): ENHRY, SYGVKD. The CDR3 here is CAISAGTGPSYNEQFF. The CDR3 DNA sequence: TGTGCCATCAGCGCGGGGACAGGGCCTAGCTACAATGAGCAGTTCTTC.

This clone has just a few counts. The V gene is TRBV7-9, the J gene TRBJ2-1; D is perhaps TRBD1 (5 bases). Trimming took off 1 base at V and 7 bases at J, with 5 bases between the two ends. Germline V gene lookup returns CDR1 SEHNR and CDR2 FQNEAQ (reference sequence). The CDR3 totals 12 residues. The CDR3 loop reads CASSLDRNEQFF. CDR3 in DNA: TGTGCCAGCAGCTTAGACAGGAATGAGCAGTTCTTC. The full variable domain, its missing parts supplied by reference TRBV7-9 and TRBJ2-1, is DTGVSQNPRHKITKRGQNVTFRCDPISEHNRLYWYRQTLGQGPEFLTYFQNEAQLEKSRLLSDRFSAERPKGSFSTLEIQRTEQGDSAMYLCASSLDRNEQFFGPGTRLTVL.